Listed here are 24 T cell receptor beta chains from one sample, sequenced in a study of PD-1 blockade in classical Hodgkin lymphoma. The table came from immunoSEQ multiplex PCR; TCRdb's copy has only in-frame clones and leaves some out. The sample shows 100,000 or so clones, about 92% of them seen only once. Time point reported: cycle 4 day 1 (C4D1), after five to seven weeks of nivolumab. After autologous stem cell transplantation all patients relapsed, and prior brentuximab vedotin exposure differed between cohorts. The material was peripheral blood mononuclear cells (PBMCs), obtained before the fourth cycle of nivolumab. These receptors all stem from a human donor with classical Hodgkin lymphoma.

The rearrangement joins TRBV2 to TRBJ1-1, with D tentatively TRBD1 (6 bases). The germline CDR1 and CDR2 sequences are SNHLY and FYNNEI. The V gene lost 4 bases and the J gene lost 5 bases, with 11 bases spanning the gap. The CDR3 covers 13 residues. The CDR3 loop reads CASSGQGSTEAFF. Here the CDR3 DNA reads TGTGCCAGCAGTGGGCAGGGGAGTACTGAAGCTTTCTTT.

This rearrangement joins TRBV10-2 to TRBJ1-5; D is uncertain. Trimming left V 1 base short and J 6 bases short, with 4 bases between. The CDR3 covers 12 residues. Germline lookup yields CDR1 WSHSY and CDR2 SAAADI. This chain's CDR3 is CASSELPQPQHF. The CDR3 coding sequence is TGCGCCAGCAGTGAGTTACCTCAGCCCCAGCATTTT.

The CDR3 nucleotides are TGCGCCAGCAGCTTGAGGGCTAGCGGGATGACTGAGACCCAGTACTTC. Its translation is CASSLRASGMTETQYF. The V gene is TRBV5-1, the J gene TRBJ2-5; 9 bases map to TRBD2. V dropped 1 base and J dropped 5; count of bases not matched to a gene: 9. CDR1 is SGHRS, CDR2 YFSETQ, per germline. This CDR3 is 16 amino acids long.

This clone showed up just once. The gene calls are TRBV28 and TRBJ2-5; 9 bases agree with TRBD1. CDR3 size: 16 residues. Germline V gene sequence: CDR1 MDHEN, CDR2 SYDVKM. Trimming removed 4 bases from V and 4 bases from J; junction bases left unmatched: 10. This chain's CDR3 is CASSSPGQGPSETQYF. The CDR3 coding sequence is TGTGCCAGCAGTTCCCCGGGACAGGGACCCTCAGAGACCCAGTACTTC.

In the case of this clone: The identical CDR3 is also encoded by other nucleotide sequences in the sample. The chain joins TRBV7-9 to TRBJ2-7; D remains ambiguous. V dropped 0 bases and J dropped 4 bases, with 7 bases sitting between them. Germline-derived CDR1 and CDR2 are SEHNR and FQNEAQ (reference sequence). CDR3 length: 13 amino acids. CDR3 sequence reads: CASSLAGAYEQYF. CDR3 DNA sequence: TGTGCCAGCAGCTTAGCGGGTGCGTACGAGCAGTACTTC.

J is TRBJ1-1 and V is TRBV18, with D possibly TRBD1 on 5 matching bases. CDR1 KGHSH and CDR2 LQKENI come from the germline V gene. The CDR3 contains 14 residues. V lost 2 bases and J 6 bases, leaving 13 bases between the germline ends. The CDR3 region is CASSPRGNDAEAFF. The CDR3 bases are TGTGCCAGCTCACCAAGGGGTAATGATGCTGAAGCTTTCTTT.

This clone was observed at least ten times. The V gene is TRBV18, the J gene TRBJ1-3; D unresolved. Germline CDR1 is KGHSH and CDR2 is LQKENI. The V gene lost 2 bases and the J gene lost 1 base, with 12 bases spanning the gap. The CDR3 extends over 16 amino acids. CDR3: CASSPETAASGNTIYF. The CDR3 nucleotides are TGTGCCAGCTCACCAGAGACCGCGGCATCTGGAAACACCATATATTTT. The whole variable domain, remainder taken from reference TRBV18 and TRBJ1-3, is NAGVMQNPRHLVRRRGQEARLRCSPMKGHSHVYWYRQLPEEGLKFMVYLQKENIIDESGMPKERFSAEFPKEGPSILRIQQVVRGDSAAYFCASSPETAASGNTIYFGEGSWLTVV.

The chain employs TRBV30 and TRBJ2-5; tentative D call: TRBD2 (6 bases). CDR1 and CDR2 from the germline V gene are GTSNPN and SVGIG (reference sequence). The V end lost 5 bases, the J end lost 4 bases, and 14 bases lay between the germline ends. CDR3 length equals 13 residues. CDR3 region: CAWATRIRETQYF. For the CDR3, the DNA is TGTGCCTGGGCGACTAGAATTAGAGAGACCCAGTACTTC.

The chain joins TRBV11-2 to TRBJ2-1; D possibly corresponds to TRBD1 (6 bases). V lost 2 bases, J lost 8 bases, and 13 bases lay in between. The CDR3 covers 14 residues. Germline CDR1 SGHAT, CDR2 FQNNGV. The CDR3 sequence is CASSLTQTGYEQFF. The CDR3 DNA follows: TGTGCCAGCAGCTTAACCCAGACAGGTTATGAGCAGTTCTTC.

CDR3 in amino acids: CSVASGQFNYGYTF. The CDR3 nucleotides are TGCAGCGTTGCTTCGGGACAGTTCAACTATGGCTACACCTTC. The chain joins TRBV29-1 to TRBJ1-2; TRBD1 matches at 7 bases. J lost 2 bases, V lost 4 bases, and 7 bases had no gene match. Germline V CDR1 and CDR2: SQVTM, ANQGSEA. The CDR3 is 14 residues long.

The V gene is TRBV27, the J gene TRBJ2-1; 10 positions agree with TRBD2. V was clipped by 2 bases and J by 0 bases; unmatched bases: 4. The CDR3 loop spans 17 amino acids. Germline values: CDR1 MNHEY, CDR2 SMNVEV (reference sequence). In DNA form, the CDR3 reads TGTGCCAGCAGTTTAAACAGACTAGCGGGCTCCTACAATGAGCAGTTCTTC. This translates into CASSLNRLAGSYNEQFF.

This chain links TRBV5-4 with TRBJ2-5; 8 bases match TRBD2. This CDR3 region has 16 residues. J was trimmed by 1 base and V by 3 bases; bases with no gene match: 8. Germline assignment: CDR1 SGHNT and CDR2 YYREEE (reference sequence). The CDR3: CASSSGAGGSQETQYF. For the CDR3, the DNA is TGTGCCAGCAGCTCAGGGGCGGGAGGTTCCCAAGAGACCCAGTACTTC.

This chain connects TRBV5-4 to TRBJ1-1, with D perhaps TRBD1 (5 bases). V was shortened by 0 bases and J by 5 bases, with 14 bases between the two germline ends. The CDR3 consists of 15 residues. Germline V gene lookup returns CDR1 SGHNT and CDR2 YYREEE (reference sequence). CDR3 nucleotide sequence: TGTGCCAGCAGCTTGGCTGGGGCGCCGGGAACTGAAGCTTTCTTT. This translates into CASSLAGAPGTEAFF. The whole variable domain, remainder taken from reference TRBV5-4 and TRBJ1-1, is ETGVTQSPTHLIKTRGQQVTLRCSSQSGHNTVSWYQQALGQGPQFIFQYYREEENGRGNFPPRFSGLQFPNYSSELNVNALELDDSALYLCASSLAGAPGTEAFFGQGTRLTVV.

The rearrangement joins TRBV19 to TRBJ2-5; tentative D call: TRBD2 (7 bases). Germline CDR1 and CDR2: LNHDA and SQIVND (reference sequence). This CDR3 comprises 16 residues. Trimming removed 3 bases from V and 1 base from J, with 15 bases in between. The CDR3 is CASSITGRVTQETQYF. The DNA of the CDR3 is TGTGCCAGTAGTATCACAGGGAGGGTGACCCAAGAGACCCAGTACTTC.

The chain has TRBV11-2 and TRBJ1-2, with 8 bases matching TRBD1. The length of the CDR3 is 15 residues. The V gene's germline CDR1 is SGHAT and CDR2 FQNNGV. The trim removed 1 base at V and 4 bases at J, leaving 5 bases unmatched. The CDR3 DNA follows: TGTGCCAGCAGCTTAGCCTCAGGGGGCCCCTATGGCTACACCTTC. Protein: CASSLASGGPYGYTF.

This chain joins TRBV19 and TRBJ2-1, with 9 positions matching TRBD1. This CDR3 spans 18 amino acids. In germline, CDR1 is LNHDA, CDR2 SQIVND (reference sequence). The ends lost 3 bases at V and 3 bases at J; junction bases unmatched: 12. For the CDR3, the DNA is TGTGCCAGTAGTATGAGGGGAGGGACAGGGAACAGCTACAATGAGCAGTTCTTC. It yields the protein CASSMRGGTGNSYNEQFF.

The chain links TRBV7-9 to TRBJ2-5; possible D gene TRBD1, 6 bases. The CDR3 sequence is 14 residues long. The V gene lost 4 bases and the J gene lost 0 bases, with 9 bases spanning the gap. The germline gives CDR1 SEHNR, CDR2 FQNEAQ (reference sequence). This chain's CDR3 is CASSSTGNQETQYF. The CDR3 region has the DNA TGTGCCAGCAGCTCTACAGGGAACCAAGAGACCCAGTACTTC. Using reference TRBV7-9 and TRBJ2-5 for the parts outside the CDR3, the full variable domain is DTGVSQNPRHKITKRGQNVTFRCDPISEHNRLYWYRQTLGQGPEFLTYFQNEAQLEKSRLLSDRFSAERPKGSFSTLEIQRTEQGDSAMYLCASSSTGNQETQYFGPGTRLLVL.

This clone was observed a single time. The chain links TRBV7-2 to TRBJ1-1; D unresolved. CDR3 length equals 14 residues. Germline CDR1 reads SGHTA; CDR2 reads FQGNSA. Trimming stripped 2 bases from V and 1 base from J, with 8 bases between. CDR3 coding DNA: TGTGCCAGCAGCTTATATTCAGGGAACACTGAAGCTTTCTTT. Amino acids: CASSLYSGNTEAFF.

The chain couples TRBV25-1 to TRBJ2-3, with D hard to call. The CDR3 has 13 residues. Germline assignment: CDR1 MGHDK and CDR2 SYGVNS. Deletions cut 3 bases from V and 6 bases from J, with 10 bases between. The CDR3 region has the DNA TGTGCCAGCAGTGACCCCCCTGGGGATACGCAGTATTTT. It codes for CASSDPPGDTQYF.

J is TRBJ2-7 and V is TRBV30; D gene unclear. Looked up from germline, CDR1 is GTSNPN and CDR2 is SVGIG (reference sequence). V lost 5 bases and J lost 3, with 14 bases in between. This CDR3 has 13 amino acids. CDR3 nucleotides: TGTGCCTGGGGAAGGTACCTGGTCTACGAGCAGTACTTC. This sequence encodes CAWGRYLVYEQYF.

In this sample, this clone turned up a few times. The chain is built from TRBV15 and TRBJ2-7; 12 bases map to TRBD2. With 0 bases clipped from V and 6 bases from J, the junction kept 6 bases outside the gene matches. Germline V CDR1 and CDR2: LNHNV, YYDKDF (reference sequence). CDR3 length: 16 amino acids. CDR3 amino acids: CATSRDKELAGGEQYF. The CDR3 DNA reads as TGTGCCACCAGCAGAGATAAGGAACTAGCGGGAGGCGAGCAGTACTTC.

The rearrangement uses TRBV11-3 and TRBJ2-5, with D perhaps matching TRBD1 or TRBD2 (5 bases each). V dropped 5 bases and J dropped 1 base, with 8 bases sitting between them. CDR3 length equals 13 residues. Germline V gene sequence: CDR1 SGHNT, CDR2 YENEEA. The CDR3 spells CASSRGSQETQYF. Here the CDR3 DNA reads TGTGCCAGCAGCCGGGGCAGCCAAGAGACCCAGTACTTC.

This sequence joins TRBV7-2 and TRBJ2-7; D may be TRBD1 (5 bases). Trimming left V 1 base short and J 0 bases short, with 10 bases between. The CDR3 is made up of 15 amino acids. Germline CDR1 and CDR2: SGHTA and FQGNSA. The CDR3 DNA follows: TGTGCCAGCAGCTTAGACAGGTCAAGCTCCTACGAGCAGTACTTC. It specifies CASSLDRSSSYEQYF.

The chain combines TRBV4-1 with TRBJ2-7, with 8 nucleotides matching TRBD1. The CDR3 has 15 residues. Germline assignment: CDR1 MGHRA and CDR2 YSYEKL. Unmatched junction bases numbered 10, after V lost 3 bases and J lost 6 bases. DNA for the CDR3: TGCGCCAGCAGCCAGCAGGGACAGGCCATTGGCGAGCAGTACTTC. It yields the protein CASSQQGQAIGEQYF.